The 31 T cell receptor beta chains in this list originate from one sample, sequenced in a study of CD8 T cells in ankylosing spondylitis. Overall study findings and caveats: Ankylosing spondylitis blood seemed to carry a telltale TCR beta motif made of under 10 highly homologous variants.

No antigens are known for them. Via MiXCR, TCRdb re-called the 5' RACE reads, giving one row per CDR3 protein. The sample lists 450,000 to 550,000 distinct CDR3 sequences, approximately 5% occurring once. The material sequenced was blood, either unsorted or a sorted T cell fraction (not recorded which). The receptor set was obtained from a male donor with ankylosing spondylitis.

This clonotype was observed many times. The chain uses TRBV27 and TRBJ2-7, with TRBD2 identical over 9 bases. V gave up 0 bases and J gave up 2 bases; unmatched junction bases: 2. Germline V gene sequence: CDR1 MNHEY, CDR2 SMNVEV (reference sequence). CDR3 size: 15 residues. This CDR3 is CASSLSASGTYEQYF. The DNA for the CDR3 is TGTGCCAGCAGTTTATCCGCTAGCGGGACCTACGAGCAGTACTTC.

This sequence joins TRBV6-1 and TRBJ2-7, with D hard to call. V was clipped by 7 bases and J by 3 bases, with 10 bases between them. CDR1 and CDR2 (germline): MNHNS, SASEGT. There are 12 residues in the CDR3. This CDR3 is CASTLWGYEQYF. The CDR3 nucleotides are TGTGCCAGCACCCTTTGGGGCTACGAGCAGTACTTC.

This clonotype was seen a single time. This may stem from a read error, because a much larger clone lies one nucleotide away. V and J are TRBV7-9 and TRBJ2-7, with 9 positions matching TRBD1. Trimming removed 4 bases from V and 7 bases from J; junction bases left unmatched: 8. CDR3 length equals 14 residues. Germline values: CDR1 SEHNR, CDR2 FQNEAQ (reference sequence). The CDR3 is CASSSQDRGIEQYF. The CDR3, as DNA: TGTGCCAGCAGCTCACAGGACAGGGGTATAGAGCAGTACTTC.

This clonotype was picked up many times. The chain is built from TRBV20-1 and TRBJ2-5, with a possible D match to TRBD2 (5 bases). V was trimmed by 3 bases and J by 1 base, leaving 12 bases between them. Germline values: CDR1 DFQATT, CDR2 SNEGSKA (reference sequence). The CDR3 loop spans 14 amino acids. This CDR3 is CSASRAGLQETQYF. In nucleotides, the CDR3 is TGCAGTGCTAGTCGCGCGGGTCTCCAAGAGACCCAGTACTTC.

This clonotype was seen many times. The V gene is TRBV24-1, the J gene TRBJ2-1; 8 nucleotides agree with TRBD1. Germline CDR1 and CDR2: KGHDR and SFDVKD. This CDR3 is 16 amino acids long. The J segment lost 0 bases and the V segment lost 4 bases, leaving 4 bases of the junction unmatched. For the CDR3, the DNA is TGTGCCACCAGTGACCGGACAGGGATCTCCTACAATGAGCAGTTCTTC. As protein: CATSDRTGISYNEQFF.

At least ten counts were recorded for this clonotype. This sequence joins TRBV7-2 and TRBJ1-1; tentatively, D is TRBD1 (5 bases). Trimming left V 9 bases short and J 5 bases short, with 19 bases between. CDR1 SGHTA and CDR2 FQGNSA come from the germline V gene. The CDR3 has 14 residues. The DNA of the CDR3 is TGTGCCAGAGGGACCTTCCGTAGGGGTACTGAAGCTTTCTTT. Protein: CARGTFRRGTEAFF. Looking up the rest from reference TRBV7-2 and TRBJ1-1 gives the full variable domain: GAGVSQSPSNKVTEKGKDVELRCDPISGHTALYWYRQSLGQGLEFLIYFQGNSAPDKSGLPSDRFSAERTGGSVSTLTIQRTQQEDSAVYLCARGTFRRGTEAFFGQGTRLTVV.

This clonotype was detected ten times or more. V and J are TRBV29-1 and TRBJ1-1, with D perhaps TRBD1 (5 bases). There are 10 residues in the CDR3. V dropped 7 bases and J dropped 7 bases, with 10 bases sitting between them. Per the germline V gene, CDR1 is SQVTM and CDR2 is ANQGSEA. For the CDR3, the DNA is TGCAGCGCTCAGGGTGATGAAGCTTTCTTT. Its protein product is CSAQGDEAFF.

This clonotype was seen repeatedly, ten times or more. The chain is built from TRBV29-1 and TRBJ2-1; no firm D call. Trimming took 3 bases from V and 7 from J, leaving 13 bases between them. The germline V gene encodes CDR1 SQVTM and CDR2 ANQGSEA. CDR3 size: 13 residues. The CDR3 is CSVDTGLVNEQFF. The CDR3 bases are TGCAGCGTTGACACCGGTTTGGTTAATGAGCAGTTCTTC.

Ten or more counts support this clonotype. The chain is built from TRBV7-3 and TRBJ2-5; D unresolved. Trimming pared 5 bases from V and 4 bases from J, leaving 11 bases between. Germline V gene sequence: CDR1 SGHTA, CDR2 FQGTGA. The CDR3 extends over 13 amino acids. The CDR3 sequence is CASSRLAGETQYF. CDR3 DNA sequence: TGTGCCAGCAGCCGCCTCGCAGGAGAGACCCAGTACTTC.

The rearrangement links TRBV27 to TRBJ2-6; 9 nucleotides line up with TRBD2. The germline gives CDR1 MNHEY, CDR2 SMNVEV (reference sequence). The V and J ends lost 0 bases and 2 bases, in that order; junction bases with no gene match: 8. This CDR3 has 19 amino acids. The CDR3 protein is CASSLSKTAGGTGANVLTF. The CDR3 DNA follows: TGTGCCAGCAGTTTATCGAAAACAGCGGGAGGTACTGGGGCCAACGTCCTGACTTTC.

In its sample, this clonotype was seen many times. One end of the junction fails to match germline, which may point to a read error. This chain uses TRBV28 with TRBJ2-7, with D unclear. CDR3 length: 11 amino acids. Germline V CDR1 and CDR2: MDHEN, SYDVKM. Here the CDR3 DNA reads TGCGCCAGCAGCCGATCCTACGAGCAGTACTTC. This gives the protein CASSRSYEQYF. Looking up the rest from reference TRBV28 and TRBJ2-7 gives the full variable domain: DVKVTQSSRYLVKRTGEKVFLECVQDMDHENMFWYRQDPGLGLRLIYFSYDVKMKEKGDIPEGYSVSREKKERFSLILESASTNQTSMYLCASSRSYEQYFGPGTRLTVT.

This clonotype was seen only a few times. The chain recombines TRBV6-1 with TRBJ1-3, with no clear D. V was pared by 8 bases and J by 0 bases, with 8 bases between. The germline V gene has CDR1 MNHNS and CDR2 SASEGT. The CDR3 has 13 residues. CDR3 loop: CASGRASGNTIYF. In nucleotides, the CDR3 is TGTGCCAGCGGCCGGGCCTCTGGAAACACCATATATTTT.

A few counts support this clonotype. This chain connects TRBV5-1 to TRBJ2-1; possible D gene TRBD2, 6 bases. CDR3 length: 16 amino acids. Germline V lookup: CDR1 SGHRS, CDR2 YFSETQ. V dropped 4 bases and J dropped 5 bases, with 19 bases sitting between them. The CDR3 DNA sequence: TGCGCCAGCAGCGAGGGGACTCCAGCAAAAAACAATGAGCAGTTCTTC. Protein sequence: CASSEGTPAKNNEQFF.

There are many counts of this clonotype. The V and J genes are TRBV3-1 and TRBJ2-1; tentative D call: TRBD1 (5 bases). CDR1 LGHDT and CDR2 YNNKEL come from the germline V gene (reference sequence). Trimming shortened V by 1 base and J by 7 bases, and 8 bases separated the two germline ends. This CDR3 comprises 13 residues. The CDR3: CASSQASGNEQFF. DNA for the CDR3: TGTGCCAGCAGCCAAGCCTCAGGGAATGAGCAGTTCTTC.

In its sample, this clonotype was seen many times. The chain has TRBV20-1 and TRBJ2-1; unclear D gene. This CDR3 contains 14 residues. Trimming cost V 3 bases and J 4 bases, with 13 bases left between them. Germline V lookup: CDR1 DFQATT, CDR2 SNEGSKA (reference sequence). The CDR3 nucleotides are TGCAGTGCTAGTAGTCGCACCCGGTACAATGAGCAGTTCTTC. Its protein product is CSASSRTRYNEQFF.

This clonotype was detected ten times or more. The chain links TRBV5-1 to TRBJ2-7; possible D gene TRBD1, 5 bases. CDR1 and CDR2 from the germline V gene are SGHRS and YFSETQ. The CDR3 is made up of 15 amino acids. Trimming took 0 bases from V and 0 from J, leaving 10 bases between them. The CDR3 sequence is CASSLEGVSSYEQYF. In DNA form, the CDR3 reads TGCGCCAGCAGCTTGGAAGGGGTAAGCTCCTACGAGCAGTACTTC.

This clonotype showed up just a few times. J is TRBJ2-3 and V is TRBV7-2; 11 positions agree with TRBD2. The CDR3 has 17 amino acids. Germline assignment: CDR1 SGHTA and CDR2 FQGNSA. V trimming: 6 bases; J trimming: 2 bases; junction bases outside the gene matches: 10. The CDR3 protein is CASRRPLAGGSTDTQYF. The DNA for the CDR3 is TGTGCCAGCAGGAGACCCCTAGCGGGAGGATCCACAGATACGCAGTATTTT.

The sample holds many counts of this clonotype. The rearrangement links TRBV9 to TRBJ2-5; 7 nucleotides match TRBD1. In germline, CDR1 is SGDLS, CDR2 YYNGEE. This CDR3 comprises 15 residues. The ends lost 4 bases at V and 4 bases at J; junction bases unmatched: 10. CDR3 region: CASSFGTAIVETQYF. As DNA, the CDR3 is TGTGCCAGCAGCTTTGGGACAGCCATAGTAGAGACCCAGTACTTC.

There are many counts of this clonotype. The gene calls are TRBV10-3 and TRBJ2-3; the match to TRBD2 covers 9 bases. This CDR3 has 16 residues. The germline gives CDR1 ENHRY, CDR2 SYGVKD. With V trimmed by 7 bases and J by 4 bases, 12 bases remained unmatched. CDR3 in amino acids: CAITSLMAGGPDTQYF. CDR3 coding DNA: TGTGCCATCACTTCCCTTATGGCGGGAGGGCCAGATACGCAGTATTTT.

This clonotype was recorded at least ten times. V and J are TRBV7-2 and TRBJ2-7, with D tentatively TRBD2 (6 bases). Deletions cut 8 bases from V and 4 bases from J, with 18 bases between. CDR3 length: 14 amino acids. The germline V gene encodes CDR1 SGHTA and CDR2 FQGNSA. CDR3 in DNA: TGTGCCAGCGGACGACTAGTTAGTACTTACGAGCAGTACTTC. Its protein product is CASGRLVSTYEQYF.

This clonotype was detected many times. This chain connects TRBV20-1 to TRBJ1-2; D is undetermined. V was clipped by 6 bases and J by 2 bases, with 16 bases between them. The CDR3 has 14 amino acids. CDR1 and CDR2 from the germline V gene are DFQATT and SNEGSKA (reference sequence). CDR3 DNA: TGCAGTGCCCCCCGGGTCGGAGACAACTATGGCTACACCTTC. Translation gives CSAPRVGDNYGYTF.

This clonotype has at least ten counts. The chain couples TRBV4-1 to TRBJ2-5; D gene ambiguous. Trimming cost V 1 base and J 5 bases, with 8 bases left between them. The germline V gene encodes CDR1 MGHRA and CDR2 YSYEKL. This CDR3 contains 13 residues. This CDR3 reads CASSQGIWETQYF. Written as DNA, the CDR3 is TGCGCCAGCAGCCAAGGAATCTGGGAGACCCAGTACTTC.

There are many counts of this clonotype. The J gene is TRBJ2-3, the V gene TRBV5-1; no definite D call. The V gene's germline CDR1 is SGHRS and CDR2 YFSETQ. The CDR3 extends over 16 amino acids. The V end was cut by 2 bases, the J end by 3 bases, with 16 bases between. The CDR3 loop reads CASSFFGLGSTDTQYF. The CDR3 DNA is TGCGCCAGCAGCTTCTTCGGCCTAGGTTCGACAGATACGCAGTATTTT.

The sample holds many counts of this clonotype. This chain connects TRBV4-3 to TRBJ1-2; weak D call: TRBD1 (6 bases). With 0 bases removed from V and 4 bases from J, the gap between germline ends came to 9 bases. Per the germline V gene, CDR1 is LGHNA and CDR2 is YSLEER. This CDR3 is 14 amino acids long. CDR3 amino acids: CASSQDTGAYGYTF. CDR3 coding DNA: TGCGCCAGCAGCCAAGATACGGGGGCCTATGGCTACACCTTC.

This clonotype appeared many times. The DNA for the CDR3 is TGTGCCAGCAGTCCTACCGCCCCAGGGACCGGCTCTGGGGCCAACGTCCTGACTTTC. This encodes CASSPTAPGTGSGANVLTF. The V and J genes are TRBV9 and TRBJ2-6, with D possibly called TRBD1 or TRBD2 (5 bases each). Trimming removed 5 bases at V and 0 bases at J, with 21 bases between. Germline values: CDR1 SGDLS, CDR2 YYNGEE. The CDR3 runs to 19 residues.

This clonotype occurred a few times. The chain is built from TRBV13 and TRBJ2-3; 7 nucleotides line up with TRBD2. The V gene's germline CDR1 is PRHDT and CDR2 FYEKMQ (reference sequence). The trim removed 0 bases at V and 7 bases at J, leaving 7 bases unmatched. CDR3 length: 15 amino acids. CDR3 amino acids: CASSLGRLALNTQYF. The CDR3 DNA reads as TGTGCCAGCAGCTTAGGTCGACTAGCTCTAAATACGCAGTATTTT.

This clonotype appeared once. This chain connects TRBV7-3 to TRBJ2-1, with TRBD2 matching 15 bases. The CDR3 loop spans 13 amino acids. The V segment lost 9 bases and the J segment 8 bases; nucleotides outside the gene matches: 2. The germline V gene encodes CDR1 SGHTA and CDR2 FQGTGA. The CDR3 spells CASGTSGGYEQFF. The CDR3 coding sequence is TGTGCCAGTGGGACTAGCGGGGGGTATGAGCAGTTCTTC.

The chain couples TRBV2 to TRBJ2-4; D unresolved. V lost 5 bases to trimming and J lost 10 bases, with 9 bases between them. Germline CDR1 is SNHLY and CDR2 is FYNNEI. The CDR3 contains 11 residues. The CDR3 spells CASSYNRIQYF. The CDR3 DNA reads TGTGCCAGCAGTTATAACAGAATTCAGTACTTC.

This clonotype was seen repeatedly, ten times or more. V gene TRBV30 combines with J gene TRBJ1-2, with TRBD1 identical over 9 bases. The CDR3 spans 13 residues. With V trimmed by 5 bases and J by 9 bases, 10 bases remained unmatched. Germline V lookup: CDR1 GTSNPN, CDR2 SVGIG (reference sequence). The CDR3 DNA sequence: TGTGCCTGGGCTACCGGAACAGGGGGCAGCTACACCTTC. It encodes CAWATGTGGSYTF.

The table lists this clonotype with many counts. This chain joins TRBV9 and TRBJ2-7; 9 bases line up with TRBD1. V was pared by 8 bases and J by 3 bases, with 6 bases of the junction left unmatched. The CDR3 runs to 13 residues. Germline V CDR1 and CDR2: SGDLS, YYNGEE. CDR3 loop: CASGGTGYYEQYF. CDR3 DNA sequence: TGTGCCAGTGGCGGGACAGGGTACTACGAGCAGTACTTC.

This clonotype occurred many times. This chain joins TRBV18 and TRBJ2-3; possible D gene TRBD1, 5 bases. Germline values: CDR1 KGHSH, CDR2 LQKENI. V gave up 6 bases and J gave up 4 bases, with 11 bases separating them. The CDR3 contains 13 residues. For the CDR3, the DNA is TGTGCCAGCTCCCCGGCCAGGGCAGATACGCAGTATTTT. Amino acid sequence: CASSPARADTQYF. Full variable domain (missing parts from reference TRBV18 and TRBJ2-3): NAGVMQNPRHLVRRRGQEARLRCSPMKGHSHVYWYRQLPEEGLKFMVYLQKENIIDESGMPKERFSAEFPKEGPSILRIQQVVRGDSAAYFCASSPARADTQYFGPGTRLTVL.